These 15 T cell receptor beta chains were all obtained from the same sample, sequenced in a study of blood T cell repertoires in COVID-19 (dated by TCRdb to about 2020). Library generation was performed with the immunoSEQ multiplex PCR assay. What TCRdb holds here is the immuneACCESS table cut down to in-frame rearrangements. Part of the clones is not present; checked against another copy, under half of the missing clones reflect an unresolved V gene, and the others are unexplained. This sample lists around 180,000 clones; about 89% were detected once. The ten top clones hold around 2.3% of the sample. Sequencing was carried out using peripheral blood. The origin of the receptors is a middle-aged man with active or convalescent COVID-19.

The chain employs TRBV6-5 and TRBJ1-2; possible D gene TRBD1, 5 bases. The CDR3 runs 14 residues. The germline V gene has CDR1 MNHEY and CDR2 SVGAGI. Trimming pared 5 bases from V and 0 bases from J, leaving 10 bases between. The chain's CDR3 is CASSLTDTNYGYTF. CDR3 nucleotide sequence: TGTGCCAGCAGTCTGACGGACACTAACTATGGCTACACCTTC.

The chain uses TRBV15 and TRBJ1-5; no clear D. Looked up from germline, CDR1 is LNHNV and CDR2 is YYDKDF (reference sequence). V was shortened by 1 base and J by 0 bases, with 7 bases between the two germline ends. The CDR3 length is 15 residues. This CDR3 is CATSRAGYSNQPQHF. In DNA form, the CDR3 reads TGTGCCACCAGCAGAGCGGGGTATAGCAATCAGCCCCAGCATTTT.

The chain joins TRBV7-9 to TRBJ2-7; 7 nucleotides align to TRBD1. The germline CDR1 and CDR2 sequences are SEHNR and FQNEAQ (reference sequence). V lost 2 bases, J lost 3 bases, and 10 bases stayed unmatched. The CDR3 is 16 residues long. The chain's CDR3 is CASSLSSDRAYYEQYF. As DNA, the CDR3 is TGTGCCAGCAGCTTAAGTTCCGACAGGGCGTACTACGAGCAGTACTTC.

The chain carries TRBV19 and TRBJ2-6; D call uncertain. Per germline, CDR1 LNHDA and CDR2 SQIVND (reference sequence). The V end was cut by 0 bases, the J end by 0 bases, with 21 bases between. The CDR3 runs 21 residues. The CDR3 DNA follows: TGTGCCAGTAGTATAGATCGATCCGGCCCCTACTACCGCTCTGGGGCCAACGTCCTGACTTTC. Translation gives CASSIDRSGPYYRSGANVLTF.

As DNA, the CDR3 is TGTGCCAGTAGTATTTGGGACTACCGCTCCGATGAGCAGTTCTTC. Protein sequence: CASSIWDYRSDEQFF. The V call is TRBV19, the J call TRBJ2-1; 7 nucleotides line up with TRBD2. CDR3 size: 15 residues. V trimming: 3 bases; J trimming: 8 bases; junction bases outside the gene matches: 10. CDR1 LNHDA and CDR2 SQIVND come from the germline V gene (reference sequence).

This clone was observed a few times. The V and J genes are TRBV11-2 and TRBJ1-2; D is perhaps TRBD1 (6 bases). Per the germline V gene, CDR1 is SGHAT and CDR2 is FQNNGV. This CDR3 contains 16 residues. V was cut by 3 bases and J by 0 bases, with 14 bases left in between. Here the CDR3 reads CASSLGRGSANYGYTF. The CDR3 DNA sequence: TGTGCCAGCAGCTTGGGGAGGGGGAGCGCTAACTATGGCTACACCTTC. Full variable domain (remainder filled in from reference TRBV11-2 and TRBJ1-2): EAGVAQSPRYKIIEKRQSVAFWCNPISGHATLYWYQQILGQGPKLLIQFQNNGVVDDSQLPKDRFSAERLKGVDSTLKIQPAKLEDSAVYLCASSLGRGSANYGYTFGSGTRLTVV.

The chain recombines TRBV5-1 with TRBJ1-3, with D possibly matching TRBD1 (6 bases). The length of the CDR3 is 16 residues. V lost 0 bases, J lost 0 bases, and 10 bases lay in between. Germline V gene sequence: CDR1 SGHRS, CDR2 YFSETQ. CDR3 loop: CASSLDVTGSGNTIYF. CDR3 DNA sequence: TGCGCCAGCAGCTTGGACGTGACAGGCTCTGGAAACACCATATATTTT.

The chain carries TRBV5-1 and TRBJ1-5; no firm D call. The germline V gene encodes CDR1 SGHRS and CDR2 YFSETQ. Trimming left V 5 bases short and J 7 bases short, with 13 bases between. There are 13 residues in the CDR3. The CDR3 nucleotides read TGCGCCAGCAGATACGGGGAAGGCCAGCCCCAGCATTTT. Residues: CASRYGEGQPQHF.

The CDR3 bases are TGTGCCAGTAGTACTAGGGGGAGTGAGACCCAGTACTTC. The encoded protein is CASSTRGSETQYF. The V gene is TRBV19, the J gene TRBJ2-5, with D possibly TRBD1 on 6 matching bases. V gave up 4 bases and J gave up 5 bases, with 11 bases separating them. Germline V CDR1 and CDR2: LNHDA, SQIVND (reference sequence). The CDR3 covers 13 residues.

This sequence joins TRBV9 and TRBJ1-1; the D is unclear. This CDR3 spans 13 amino acids. In germline, CDR1 is SGDLS, CDR2 YYNGEE. Trimming shortened V by 1 base and J by 5 bases, and 9 bases separated the two germline ends. The DNA for the CDR3 is TGTGCCAGCAGCGTAAGCTCTAGGACTGAAGCTTTCTTT. It encodes CASSVSSRTEAFF. Full variable domain (rest looked up from reference TRBV9 and TRBJ1-1): DSGVTQTPKHLITATGQRVTLRCSPRSGDLSVYWYQQSLDQGLQFLIQYYNGEERAKGNILERFSAQQFPDLHSELNLSSLELGDSALYFCASSVSSRTEAFFGQGTRLTVV.

The rearrangement links TRBV29-1 to TRBJ1-1, with a tentative D call TRBD1 (5 bases). Germline lookup yields CDR1 SQVTM and CDR2 ANQGSEA. With 7 bases removed from V and 10 bases from J, the gap between germline ends came to 22 bases. This CDR3 comprises 13 residues. DNA for the CDR3: TGCAGCGCTGACACCCAGGGAGGGGCGGGAGCTTTCTTT. Translated: CSADTQGGAGAFF.

J is TRBJ2-2 and V is TRBV30; 8 positions match TRBD2. Trimming at V came to 3 bases and at J to 0 bases, leaving 6 bases not matched to a gene. CDR3 length: 16 residues. In germline, CDR1 is GTSNPN, CDR2 SVGIG (reference sequence). This CDR3 is CAWRGSGGSNTGELFF. In DNA form, the CDR3 reads TGTGCCTGGAGAGGGAGCGGGGGATCGAACACCGGGGAGCTGTTTTTT.

The V gene is TRBV20-1, the J gene TRBJ2-5; tentative D call: TRBD2 (6 bases). CDR1 DFQATT and CDR2 SNEGSKA come from the germline V gene (reference sequence). V was shortened by 3 bases and J by 4 bases, with 18 bases between the two germline ends. The CDR3 runs 15 residues. The CDR3 reads CSASNLGGGGETQYF. CDR3 in DNA: TGCAGTGCTAGTAATCTGGGGGGTGGAGGAGAGACCCAGTACTTC.

The chain combines TRBV19 with TRBJ2-7, with D maybe TRBD1 (5 bases). The CDR3 runs 13 residues. Germline values: CDR1 LNHDA, CDR2 SQIVND (reference sequence). V dropped 4 bases and J dropped 6 bases, with 13 bases sitting between them. CDR3 DNA sequence: TGTGCCAGTAGTACCAGGGTCAGGGCCGAGCAGTACTTC. This sequence encodes CASSTRVRAEQYF.

This clone was found once. J is TRBJ1-6 and V is TRBV18; 8 nucleotides agree with TRBD1. Unmatched junction bases numbered 5, after V lost 0 bases and J lost 7 bases. The CDR3 has 16 residues. Per the germline V gene, CDR1 is KGHSH and CDR2 is LQKENI. DNA for the CDR3: TGTGCCAGCTCACCACCGTCCAGACAGGGGAATTCACCCCTCCACTTT. It specifies CASSPPSRQGNSPLHF.